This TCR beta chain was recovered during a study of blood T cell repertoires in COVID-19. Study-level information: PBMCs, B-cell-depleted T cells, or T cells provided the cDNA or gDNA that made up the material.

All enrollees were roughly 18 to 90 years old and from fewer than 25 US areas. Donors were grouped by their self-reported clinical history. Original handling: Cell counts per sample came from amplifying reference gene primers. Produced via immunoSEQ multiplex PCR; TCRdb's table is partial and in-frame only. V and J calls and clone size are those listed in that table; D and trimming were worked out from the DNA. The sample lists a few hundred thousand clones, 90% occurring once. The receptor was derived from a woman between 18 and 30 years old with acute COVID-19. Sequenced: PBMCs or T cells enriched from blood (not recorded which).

CDR3 in amino acids: CASSLRDRTYEQYF. The CDR3 DNA is TGTGCCAGCAGCCTCCGGGACAGGACCTACGAGCAGTACTTC. The rearrangement uses TRBV6-5 and TRBJ2-7; 8 bases align to TRBD1. CDR1 and CDR2 (germline): MNHEY, SVGAGI. The CDR3 extends over 14 amino acids. With V trimmed by 6 bases and J by 2 bases, 6 bases remained unmatched.